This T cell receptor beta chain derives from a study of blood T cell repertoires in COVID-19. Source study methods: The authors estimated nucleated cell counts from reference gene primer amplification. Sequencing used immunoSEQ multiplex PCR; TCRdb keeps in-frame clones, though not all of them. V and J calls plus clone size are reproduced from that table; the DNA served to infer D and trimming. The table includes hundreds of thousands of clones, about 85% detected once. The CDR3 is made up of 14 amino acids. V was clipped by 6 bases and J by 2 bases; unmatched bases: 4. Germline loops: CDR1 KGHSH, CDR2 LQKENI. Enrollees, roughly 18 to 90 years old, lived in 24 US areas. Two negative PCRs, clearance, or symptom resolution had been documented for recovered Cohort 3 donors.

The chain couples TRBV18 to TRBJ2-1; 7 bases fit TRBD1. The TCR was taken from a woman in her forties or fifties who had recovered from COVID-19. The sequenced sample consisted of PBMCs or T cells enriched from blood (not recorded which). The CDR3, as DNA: TGTGCCAGCTCCGCCGGGACAGCCTACAATGAGCAGTTCTTC. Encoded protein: CASSAGTAYNEQFF.